The clone carrying this TCR beta chain was observed at least ten times. Germline and junction disagree at one end, which may indicate a read error. The CDR3 totals 15 residues. Germline-derived CDR1 and CDR2 are LNHDA and SQIVND (reference sequence). The data originate from a study of human T cells and chemical hapten exposure. Background on the study: Small differences in pooled library volume mainly drove the variation in TCR yields per sample.

Time point: healthy volunteer bleed at 6 weeks. Blood, whole and unfractionated, served as the source for total RNA extraction. What the library attached to individual cDNA molecules were unique molecular identifiers. Methods used by the authors: Per-sample TCR counts ranged from roughly 23,224 to 750,000, median around 96,000. MiXCR, run by TCRdb on the RACE reads, gives a single entry per CDR3 protein. TCRdb, rather than the study authors, made the V and J calls. The repertoire consists of about 77,000 distinct CDR3 sequences, with 8.5% to 9.5% occurring once and the leading ten covering about 1.8%.

The sequence came from a female donor in good health. Some clones in this sample may be carry-over from other donors' samples. Sequenced material: whole blood. This sequence joins TRBV19 and TRBJ2-7; TRBD2 is a possible D gene (7 bases). The CDR3 bases are TGCGCCAGCCGGGGGGCTCCGGGGGCGGCCTACGAGCAGTACTTC. Translated, it gives CASRGAPGAAYEQYF.